This TCR beta chain was identified during a study of blood T cells in healthy people across ages. Findings of the study overall: Compared with aged donors, long-lived donors showed fewer expanded clones, suggesting selection.

Germline V gene sequence: CDR1 DFQATT, CDR2 SNEGSKA (reference sequence). V was pared by 7 bases and J by 3 bases, with 9 bases between. The CDR3 contains 11 residues. A remark on this clonotype: Its antigen remains unidentified.

It was approximately 10 milliliters of peripheral blood that were drawn from each donor. Samples each yielded at least 6 micrograms of total RNA. Through a sample-barcoded 5' primer and a J-beta primer mix, a second PCR was run for roughly 6 to 12 cycles. Each cDNA was tagged by a template-switch adaptor containing 12 random nucleotides. Via MiXCR, TCRdb re-called the 5' RACE reads, giving one row per CDR3 protein. The sample yields roughly 860,000 distinct CDR3 sequences, around 62% seen once. The TCR sequence derives from a man aged 25 to 40 in good health. Sequencing input: blood. The chain employs TRBV20-1 and TRBJ1-2; TRBD1 is a possible D gene (5 bases). In nucleotides, the CDR3 is TGCAGTGTCAGGGTTGACTATGGCTACACCTTC. Translating gives CSVRVDYGYTF.